This TCR beta chain is from a study of blood T cells in healthy people across ages. Across the study: About one barcoded beta molecule was captured per two T cells (by template switching).

Study-wide results and limits: Observed TCR beta diversity showed a strong correlation with the percentage of naive T cells as measured by flow cytometry.

Germline V gene sequence: CDR1 DFQATT, CDR2 SNEGSKA (reference sequence). There are 13 residues in the CDR3. Of note for this clonotype: Its antigen remains unknown.

Primers used in a second PCR of about 6 to 11 cycles were a sample-barcoded 5' primer and a J-beta primer mix. Each cDNA was tagged by a template-switch adaptor containing 12 random nucleotides. MiXCR, run by TCRdb on the 5' RACE reads, gives a single entry per CDR3 protein. The table shows roughly 1,100,000 distinct CDR3 sequences, with 20% to 25% occurring only once. Total RNA extracted from each sample amounted to at least 6 micrograms. These data are also associated with another study on T cells of mothers and their children.

The chain recombines TRBV20-1 with TRBJ2-7, with 7 bases that match TRBD2. This clonotype was sampled from a girl aged 2-10 years in good health. Source material: blood. The chain's CDR3 is CSAVSGVAYEQYF. DNA for the CDR3: TGCAGCGCCGTCAGCGGGGTCGCCTACGAGCAGTACTTC.